This TCR beta chain was obtained from a study of metastatic and nonmetastatic thyroid tumors. CDR1 is LGHNA and CDR2 is YSLEER in the germline V gene. Trimming cost V 0 bases and J 4 bases; bases outside gene matches: 6. This CDR3 spans 17 amino acids. TCRdb re-called clones via MiXCR from the PCR reads. The sample lists roughly 24,000 clones; more than 20% were seen once. This clone was seen repeatedly, ten times or more. Thyroid surgery was performed in patients who had received no treatment beforehand. The origin of this receptor is a male donor with papillary thyroid cancer or a benign thyroid nodule (not recorded which). Some clones in this sample may be carry-over from other donors' samples. The sequenced sample consisted of blood. J is TRBJ2-5 and V is TRBV4-3, with 12 positions matching TRBD2. Here the CDR3 DNA reads TGCGCCAGCAGCCAAGACGGTCGGGGACTAGCGGGAGAGACCCAGTACTTC. This codes for CASSQDGRGLAGETQYF.